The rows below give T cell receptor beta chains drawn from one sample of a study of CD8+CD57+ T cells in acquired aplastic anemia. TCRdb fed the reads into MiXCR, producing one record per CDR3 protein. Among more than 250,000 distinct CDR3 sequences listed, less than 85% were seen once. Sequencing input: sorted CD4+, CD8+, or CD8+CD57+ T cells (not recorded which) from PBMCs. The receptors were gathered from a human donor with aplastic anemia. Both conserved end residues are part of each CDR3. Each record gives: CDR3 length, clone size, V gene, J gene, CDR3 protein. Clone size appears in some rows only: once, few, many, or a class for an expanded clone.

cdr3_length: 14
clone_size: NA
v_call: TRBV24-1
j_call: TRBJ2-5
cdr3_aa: CATRRSREQDAQYF

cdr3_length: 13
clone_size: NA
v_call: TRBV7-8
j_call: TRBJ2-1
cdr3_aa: CASSLAGSHDTFF

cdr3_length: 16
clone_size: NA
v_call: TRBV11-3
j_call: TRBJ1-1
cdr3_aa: CASSLDLTGMNTEAFF

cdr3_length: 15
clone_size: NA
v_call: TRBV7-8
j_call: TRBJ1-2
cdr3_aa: CASSLRADDNHGYTF

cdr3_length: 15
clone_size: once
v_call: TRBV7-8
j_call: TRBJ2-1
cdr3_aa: CASSFPGGRDNEQFF

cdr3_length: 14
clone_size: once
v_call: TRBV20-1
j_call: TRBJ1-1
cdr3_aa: CSASSWGRNTEAFF

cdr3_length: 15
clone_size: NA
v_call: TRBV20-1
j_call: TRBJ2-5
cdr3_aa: CSAPRTSGDQETQYF

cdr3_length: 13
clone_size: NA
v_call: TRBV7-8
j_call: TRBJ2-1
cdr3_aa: CASSEGGIHEQHF

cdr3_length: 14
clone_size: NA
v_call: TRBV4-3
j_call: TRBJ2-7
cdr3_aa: CASSHTDGVYEQYF

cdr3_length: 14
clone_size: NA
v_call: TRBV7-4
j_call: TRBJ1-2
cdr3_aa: CASSGRQQTYGYTF

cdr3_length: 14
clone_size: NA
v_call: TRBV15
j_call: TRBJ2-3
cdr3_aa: CASSSDGGLDTQQF

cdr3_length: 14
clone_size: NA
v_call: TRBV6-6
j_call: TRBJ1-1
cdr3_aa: CAGSLGQGSTGAFF

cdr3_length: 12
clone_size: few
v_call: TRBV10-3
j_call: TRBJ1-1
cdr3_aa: CAISDGNTEAFF

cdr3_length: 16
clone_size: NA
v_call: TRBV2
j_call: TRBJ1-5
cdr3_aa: CASSEEWQGSNQPQHF

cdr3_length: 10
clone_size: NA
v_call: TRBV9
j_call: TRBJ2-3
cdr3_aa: CAILGDTQYF

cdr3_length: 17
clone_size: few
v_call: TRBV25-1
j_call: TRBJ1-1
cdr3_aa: CASSASSWGRKNTEAFF

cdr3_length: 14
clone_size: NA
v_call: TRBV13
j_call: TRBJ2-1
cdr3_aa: CASSSVPGHNEQFF

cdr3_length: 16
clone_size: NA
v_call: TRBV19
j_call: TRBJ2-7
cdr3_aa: CASSTMASGPPYNEQF

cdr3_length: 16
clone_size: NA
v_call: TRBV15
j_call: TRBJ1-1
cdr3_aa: CATSRIGTRDSTDAFF

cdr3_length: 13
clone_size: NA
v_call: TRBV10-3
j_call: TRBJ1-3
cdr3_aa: CAISASDGNTIYF

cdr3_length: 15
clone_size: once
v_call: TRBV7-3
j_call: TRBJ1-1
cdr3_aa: CASSRSGGYQYTSFF

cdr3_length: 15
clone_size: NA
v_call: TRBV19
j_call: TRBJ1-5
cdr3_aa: CASSVDRDSNQPQHF

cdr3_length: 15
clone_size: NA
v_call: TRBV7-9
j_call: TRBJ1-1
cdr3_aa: CASSSGPGGNPEAFF

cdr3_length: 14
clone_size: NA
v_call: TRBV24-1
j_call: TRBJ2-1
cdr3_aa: CGASIGGGQDEQFF

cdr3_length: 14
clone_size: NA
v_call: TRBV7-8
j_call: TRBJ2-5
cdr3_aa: CASSLGGDRERPNF

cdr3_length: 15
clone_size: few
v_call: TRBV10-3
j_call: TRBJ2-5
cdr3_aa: CAISESGESQETQYF

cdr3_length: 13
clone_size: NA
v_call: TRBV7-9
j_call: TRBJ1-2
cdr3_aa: CASSQGPARGDTF

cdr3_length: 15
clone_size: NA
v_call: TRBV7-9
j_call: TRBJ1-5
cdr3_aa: CASSLAGDSNQPQHF

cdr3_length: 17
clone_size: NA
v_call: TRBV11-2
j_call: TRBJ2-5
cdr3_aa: CASSLHRLAGEQETQYF

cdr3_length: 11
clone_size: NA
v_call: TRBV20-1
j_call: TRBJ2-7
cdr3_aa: CSARDPYSRYF

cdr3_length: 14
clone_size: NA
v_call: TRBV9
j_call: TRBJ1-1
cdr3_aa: CASSTFNTDTEAFF

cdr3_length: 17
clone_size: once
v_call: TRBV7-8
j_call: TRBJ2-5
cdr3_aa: CASSLGADPHSNQPQYF

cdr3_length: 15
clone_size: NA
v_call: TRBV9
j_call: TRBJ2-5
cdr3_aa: CASSLGPDAEETKYF

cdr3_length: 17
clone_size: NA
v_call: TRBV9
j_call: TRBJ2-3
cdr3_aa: CASSRDSGSGKTDTQYF

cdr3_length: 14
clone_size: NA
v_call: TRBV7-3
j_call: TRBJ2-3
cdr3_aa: CASSLARAPSTQSF

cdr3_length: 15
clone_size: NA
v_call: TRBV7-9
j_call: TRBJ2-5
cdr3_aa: CASSSHGTGNTTEYF

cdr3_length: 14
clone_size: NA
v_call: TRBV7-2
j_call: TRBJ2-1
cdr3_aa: CASSLGGRHDTQFF

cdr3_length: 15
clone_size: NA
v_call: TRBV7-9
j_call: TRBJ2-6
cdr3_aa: CASSGEGKVGSAKTF

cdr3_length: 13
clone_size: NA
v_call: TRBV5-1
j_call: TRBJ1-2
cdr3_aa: CASSLQAARGYTF

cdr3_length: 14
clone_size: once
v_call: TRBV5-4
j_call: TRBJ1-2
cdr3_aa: CASSIVEGSYGYTF

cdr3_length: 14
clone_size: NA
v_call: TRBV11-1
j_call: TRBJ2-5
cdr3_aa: CASSRGLRQETQYF

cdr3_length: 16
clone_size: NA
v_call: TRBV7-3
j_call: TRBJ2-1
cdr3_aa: CASYGGTGELFDGQFF

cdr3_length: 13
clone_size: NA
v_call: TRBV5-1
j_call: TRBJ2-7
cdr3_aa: CASSLEGADEQYF

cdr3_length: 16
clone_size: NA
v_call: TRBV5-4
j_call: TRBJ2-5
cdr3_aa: CASSFTSGQVEETQYF

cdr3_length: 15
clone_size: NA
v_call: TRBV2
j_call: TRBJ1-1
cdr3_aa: CASGDVGGDTPEVGF

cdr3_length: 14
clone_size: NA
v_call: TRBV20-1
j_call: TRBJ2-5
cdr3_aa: CSARGAGGPETQYF

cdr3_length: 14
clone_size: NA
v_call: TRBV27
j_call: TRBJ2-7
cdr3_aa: CASRFTSGSVEQYF

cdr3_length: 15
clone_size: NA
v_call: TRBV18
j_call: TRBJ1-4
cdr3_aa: CASSLTGAPNEKLFF

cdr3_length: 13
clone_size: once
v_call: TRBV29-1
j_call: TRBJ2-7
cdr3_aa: CSVTDRESYEQYF

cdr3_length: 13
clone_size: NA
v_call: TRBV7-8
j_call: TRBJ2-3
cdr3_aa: CASGVAGTPNTHF

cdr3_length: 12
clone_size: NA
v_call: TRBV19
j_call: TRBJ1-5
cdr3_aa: CASSIWDQPQHF

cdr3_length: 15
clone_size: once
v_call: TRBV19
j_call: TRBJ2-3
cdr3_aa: CASSAGTGGFDTQYF

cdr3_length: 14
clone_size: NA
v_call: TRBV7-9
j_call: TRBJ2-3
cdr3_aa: CARQLAGGTQTQYF